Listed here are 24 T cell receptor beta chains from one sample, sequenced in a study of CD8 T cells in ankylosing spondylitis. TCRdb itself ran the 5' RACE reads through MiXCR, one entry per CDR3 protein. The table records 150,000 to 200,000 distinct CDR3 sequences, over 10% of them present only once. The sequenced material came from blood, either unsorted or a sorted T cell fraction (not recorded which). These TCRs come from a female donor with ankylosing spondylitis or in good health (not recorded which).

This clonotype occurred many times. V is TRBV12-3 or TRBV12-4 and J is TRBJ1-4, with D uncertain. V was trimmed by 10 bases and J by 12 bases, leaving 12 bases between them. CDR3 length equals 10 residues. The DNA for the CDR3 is TGTGCCACCCTCGGGGTGGAACTGTTTTTT. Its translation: CATLGVELFF.

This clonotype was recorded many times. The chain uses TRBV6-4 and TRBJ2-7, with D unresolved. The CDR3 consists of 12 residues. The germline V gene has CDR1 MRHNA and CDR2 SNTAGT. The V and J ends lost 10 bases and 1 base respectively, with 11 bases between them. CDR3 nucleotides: TGTGCCAACCAGAGATATTCCTACGAGCAGTACTTC. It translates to CANQRYSYEQYF.

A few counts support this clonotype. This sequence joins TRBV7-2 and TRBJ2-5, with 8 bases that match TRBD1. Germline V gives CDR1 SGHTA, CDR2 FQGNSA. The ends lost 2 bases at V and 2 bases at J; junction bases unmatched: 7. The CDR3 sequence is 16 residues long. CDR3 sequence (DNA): TGTGCCAGCAGCTTATCCGGGACAGGTTATCAAGAGACCCAGTACTTC. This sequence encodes CASSLSGTGYQETQYF. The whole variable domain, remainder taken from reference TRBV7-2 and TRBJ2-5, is GAGVSQSPSNKVTEKGKDVELRCDPISGHTALYWYRQSLGQGLEFLIYFQGNSAPDKSGLPSDRFSAERTGGSVSTLTIQRTQQEDSAVYLCASSLSGTGYQETQYFGPGTRLLVL.

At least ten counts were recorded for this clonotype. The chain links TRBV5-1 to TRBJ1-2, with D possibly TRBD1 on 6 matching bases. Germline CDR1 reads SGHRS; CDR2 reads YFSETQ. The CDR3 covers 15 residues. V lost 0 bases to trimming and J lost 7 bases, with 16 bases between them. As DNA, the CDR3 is TGCGCCAGCAGCTTGGGATCCTGGGACATGCCTGGCTACACCTTC. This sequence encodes CASSLGSWDMPGYTF.

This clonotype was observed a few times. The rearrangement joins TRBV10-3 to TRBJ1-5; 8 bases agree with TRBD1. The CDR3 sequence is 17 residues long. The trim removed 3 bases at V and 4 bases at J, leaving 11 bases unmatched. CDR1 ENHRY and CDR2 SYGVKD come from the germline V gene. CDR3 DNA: TGTGCCATCAGTGAATTTCACAGGGGGGAAAAGAATCAGCCCCAGCATTTT. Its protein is CAISEFHRGEKNQPQHF.

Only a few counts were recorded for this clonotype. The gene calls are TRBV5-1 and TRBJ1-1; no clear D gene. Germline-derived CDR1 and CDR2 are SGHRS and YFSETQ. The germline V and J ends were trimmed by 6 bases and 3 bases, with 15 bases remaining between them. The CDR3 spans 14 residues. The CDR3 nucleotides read TGCGCCAGCACCCTTGTGTCCGGGGACACTGAAGCTTTCTTT. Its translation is CASTLVSGDTEAFF.

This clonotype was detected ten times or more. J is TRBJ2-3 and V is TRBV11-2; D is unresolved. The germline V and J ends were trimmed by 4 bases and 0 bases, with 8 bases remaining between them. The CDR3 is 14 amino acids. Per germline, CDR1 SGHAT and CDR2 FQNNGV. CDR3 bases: TGTGCCAGCAGCTCTGAGACTAGCACAGATACGCAGTATTTT. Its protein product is CASSSETSTDTQYF. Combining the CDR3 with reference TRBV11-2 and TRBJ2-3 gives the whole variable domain EAGVAQSPRYKIIEKRQSVAFWCNPISGHATLYWYQQILGQGPKLLIQFQNNGVVDDSQLPKDRFSAERLKGVDSTLKIQPAKLEDSAVYLCASSSETSTDTQYFGPGTRLTVL.

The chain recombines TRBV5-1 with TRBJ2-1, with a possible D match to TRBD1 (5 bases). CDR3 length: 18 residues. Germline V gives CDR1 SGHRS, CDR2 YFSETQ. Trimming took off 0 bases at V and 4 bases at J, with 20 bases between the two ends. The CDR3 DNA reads TGCGCCAGCAGCTTGGCTCCCTCTGTAGGGGTCACTTACAATGAGCAGTTCTTC. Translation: CASSLAPSVGVTYNEQFF.

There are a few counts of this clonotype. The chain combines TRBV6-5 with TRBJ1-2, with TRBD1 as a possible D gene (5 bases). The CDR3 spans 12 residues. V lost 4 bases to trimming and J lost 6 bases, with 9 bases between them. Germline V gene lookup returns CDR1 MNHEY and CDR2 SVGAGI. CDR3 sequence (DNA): TGTGCCAGCAGTTCTGGGACGGATGGCTACACCTTC. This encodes CASSSGTDGYTF.

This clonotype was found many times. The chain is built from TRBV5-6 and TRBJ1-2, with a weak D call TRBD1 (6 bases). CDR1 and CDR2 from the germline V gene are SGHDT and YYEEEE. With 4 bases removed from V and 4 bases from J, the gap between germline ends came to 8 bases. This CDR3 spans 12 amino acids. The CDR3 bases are TGTGCCAGCAGCGCAGGGGTCTATGGCTACACCTTC. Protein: CASSAGVYGYTF.

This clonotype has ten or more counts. CDR3 DNA sequence: TGTGCCAGCAGCACGTACCAAGAGACCCAGTACTTC. It encodes CASSTYQETQYF. The V call is TRBV11-1, the J call TRBJ2-5; no reliable D call. The CDR3 totals 12 residues. The germline V gene encodes CDR1 SGHAT and CDR2 FQDESV (reference sequence). V was pared by 5 bases and J by 0 bases, with 4 bases between.

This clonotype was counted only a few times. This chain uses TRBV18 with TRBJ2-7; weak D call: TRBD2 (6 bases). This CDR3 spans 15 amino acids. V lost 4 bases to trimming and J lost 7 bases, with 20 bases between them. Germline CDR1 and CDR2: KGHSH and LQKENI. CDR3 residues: CASSQISGTPGEQYF. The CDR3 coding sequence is TGTGCCAGCTCACAGATCTCCGGGACTCCCGGAGAGCAGTACTTC.

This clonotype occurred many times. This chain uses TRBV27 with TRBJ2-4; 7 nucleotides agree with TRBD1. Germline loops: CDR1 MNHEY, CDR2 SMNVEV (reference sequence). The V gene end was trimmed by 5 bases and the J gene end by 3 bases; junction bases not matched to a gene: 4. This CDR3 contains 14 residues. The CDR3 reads CASSKTGFKNIQYF. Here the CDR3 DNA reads TGTGCCAGCAGTAAGACAGGGTTCAAAAACATTCAGTACTTC.

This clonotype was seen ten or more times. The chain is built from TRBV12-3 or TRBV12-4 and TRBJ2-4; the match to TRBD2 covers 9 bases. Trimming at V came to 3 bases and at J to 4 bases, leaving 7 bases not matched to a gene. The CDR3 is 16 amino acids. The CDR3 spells CASSFQLAGVKNIQYF. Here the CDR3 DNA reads TGTGCCAGCAGTTTCCAACTAGCGGGTGTTAAAAACATTCAGTACTTC.

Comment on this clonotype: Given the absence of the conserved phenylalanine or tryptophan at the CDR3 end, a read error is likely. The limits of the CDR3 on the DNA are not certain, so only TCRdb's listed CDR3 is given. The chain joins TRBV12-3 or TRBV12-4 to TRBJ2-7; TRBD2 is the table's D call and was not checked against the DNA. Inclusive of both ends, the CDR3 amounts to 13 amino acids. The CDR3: CASSLLAGGSTSL.

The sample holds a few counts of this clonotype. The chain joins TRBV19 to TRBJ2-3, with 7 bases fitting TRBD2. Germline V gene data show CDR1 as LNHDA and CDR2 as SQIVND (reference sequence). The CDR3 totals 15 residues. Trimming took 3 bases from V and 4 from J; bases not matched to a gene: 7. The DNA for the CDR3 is TGTGCCAGTAGTATCAGCGGGAAAATGGCAGATACGCAGTATTTT. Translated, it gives CASSISGKMADTQYF.

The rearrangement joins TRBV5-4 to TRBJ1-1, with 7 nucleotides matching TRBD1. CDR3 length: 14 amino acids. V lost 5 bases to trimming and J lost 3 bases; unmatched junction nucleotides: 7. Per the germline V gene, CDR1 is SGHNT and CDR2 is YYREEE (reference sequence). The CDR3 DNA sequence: TGTGCCAGCAGTCGACCGCAGGGGGACACTGAAGCTTTCTTT. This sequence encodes CASSRPQGDTEAFF.

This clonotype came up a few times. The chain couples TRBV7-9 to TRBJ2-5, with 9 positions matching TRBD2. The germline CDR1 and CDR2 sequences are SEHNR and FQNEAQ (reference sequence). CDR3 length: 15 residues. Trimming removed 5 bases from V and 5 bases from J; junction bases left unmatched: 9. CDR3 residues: CASSRSAGGWETQYF. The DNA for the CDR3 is TGTGCCAGCAGCCGGAGTGCGGGAGGGTGGGAGACCCAGTACTTC.

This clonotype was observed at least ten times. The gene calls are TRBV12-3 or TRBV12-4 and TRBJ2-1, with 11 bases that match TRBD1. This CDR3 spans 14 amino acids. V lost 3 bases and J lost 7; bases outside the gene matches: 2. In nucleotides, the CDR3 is TGTGCCAGCAGTTTCGGGACAGGGGGGAATGAGCAGTTCTTC. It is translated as CASSFGTGGNEQFF.

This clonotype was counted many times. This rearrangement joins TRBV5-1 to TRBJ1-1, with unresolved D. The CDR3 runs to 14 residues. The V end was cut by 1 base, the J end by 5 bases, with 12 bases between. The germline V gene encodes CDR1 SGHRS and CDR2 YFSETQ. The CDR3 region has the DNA TGCGCCAGCAGCTTGACCAGACAAACTACTGAAGCTTTCTTT. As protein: CASSLTRQTTEAFF.

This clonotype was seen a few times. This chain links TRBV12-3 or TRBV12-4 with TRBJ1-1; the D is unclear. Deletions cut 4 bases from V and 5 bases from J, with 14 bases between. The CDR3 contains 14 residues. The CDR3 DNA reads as TGTGCCAGCAGTTCCCGCCCCCCGGTTACTGAAGCTTTCTTT. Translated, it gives CASSSRPPVTEAFF.

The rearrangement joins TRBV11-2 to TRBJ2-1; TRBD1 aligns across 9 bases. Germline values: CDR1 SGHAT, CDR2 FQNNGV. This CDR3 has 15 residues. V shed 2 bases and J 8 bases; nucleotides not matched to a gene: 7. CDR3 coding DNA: TGTGCCAGCAGCTTACCGGGACAGGGAGGGGATGAGCAGTTCTTC. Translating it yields CASSLPGQGGDEQFF.

This CDR3 reads CASSSPYGRASNEQYF. CDR3 coding DNA: TGTGCCAGCAGCTCCCCGTATGGGAGGGCTTCTAACGAGCAGTACTTC. This chain uses TRBV7-2 with TRBJ2-7; 7 bases line up with TRBD2. Trimming took 4 bases from V and 5 from J; bases not matched to a gene: 14. The CDR3 extends over 16 amino acids. In germline, CDR1 is SGHTA, CDR2 FQGNSA.

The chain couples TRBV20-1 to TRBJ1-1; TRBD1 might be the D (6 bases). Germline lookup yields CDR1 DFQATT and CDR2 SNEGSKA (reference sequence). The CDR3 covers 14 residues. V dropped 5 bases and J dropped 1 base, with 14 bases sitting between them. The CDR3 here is CSAWAGQTNTEAFF. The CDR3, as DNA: TGCAGTGCTTGGGCAGGACAGACGAACACTGAAGCTTTCTTT.